These 30 T cell receptor beta chains were sequenced from one sample in a study of cytomegalovirus exposure and HLA in healthy donors. Primers included in the PCR were 60 Vbeta and 13 Jbeta primers. Method: immunoSEQ multiplex PCR; TCRdb's copy keeps in-frame clones and lacks some. Here the sample spans more than 95,000 clones, over 70% being singletons. Specimen: PBMCs. The receptor source for this set is a woman aged 45 to 65 in good health and CMV-seronegative.

The rearrangement uses TRBV7-6 and TRBJ2-6, with 7 bases identical to TRBD2. V shed 2 bases, J shed 0 bases, and the junction held 10 bases outside the gene matches. Germline CDR1 and CDR2: SGHVS and FNYEAQ. This CDR3 contains 19 residues. This CDR3 is CASSLSTGTIFSGANVLTF. Written as DNA, the CDR3 is TGTGCCAGCAGCTTATCGACCGGGACTATCTTCTCTGGGGCCAACGTCCTGACTTTC.

This clone has just a few counts. This rearrangement joins TRBV18 to TRBJ2-1; D is ambiguous. CDR1 is KGHSH, CDR2 LQKENI, per germline. The CDR3 is 14 residues long. V shed 3 bases and J shed 6 bases, with 12 bases lying between them. CDR3 sequence: CASSPGLVINEQFF. CDR3 coding DNA: TGTGCCAGCTCACCGGGCTTGGTAATCAATGAGCAGTTCTTC.

The chain has TRBV28 and TRBJ2-2; a possible D gene is TRBD2 (5 bases). This CDR3 has 14 residues. Trimming removed 4 bases from V and 1 base from J, with 7 bases in between. Germline CDR1 MDHEN, CDR2 SYDVKM. In DNA form, the CDR3 reads TGTGCCAGCAGTTCAAGCGGGAACACCGGGGAGCTGTTTTTT. This codes for CASSSSGNTGELFF.

The count of this clone is one. A read error may account for a junction end that differs from germline. The same CDR3 can be traced to other DNA sequences in this sample. V gene TRBV9 combines with J gene TRBJ2-2; no definite D call. Germline CDR1 and CDR2: SGDLS and YYNGEE. The CDR3 spans 14 residues. The CDR3, as DNA: TGCGCCAGCAGCGCCGCCGGGAACACCGGGGAGCTGTTTTTT. This encodes CASSAAGNTGELFF.

The chain uses TRBV5-1 and TRBJ2-3, with D perhaps matching TRBD1 (5 bases). V was shortened by 0 bases and J by 2 bases, with 10 bases between the two germline ends. The CDR3 is 15 residues long. CDR1 and CDR2 (germline): SGHRS, YFSETQ. For the CDR3, the DNA is TGCGCCAGCAGCTTGGAGGGGCAGCCCACAGATACGCAGTATTTT. This sequence encodes CASSLEGQPTDTQYF.

This clone was observed a handful of times. This rearrangement joins TRBV28 to TRBJ2-5, with D unclear. The closer fit of TRBJ2-7 to the DNA end suggests the J call may be wrong. This CDR3 contains 14 residues. Germline V lookup: CDR1 MDHEN, CDR2 SYDVKM. DNA for the CDR3: TGTGCCAGCAGCGAATCCCGGAGATCATCCGAGCAGTACTTC. This translates into CASSESRRSSEQYF.

The chain uses TRBV20-1 and TRBJ2-1; 8 bases are a match to TRBD1. CDR1 is DFQATT and CDR2 is SNEGSKA in the germline V gene (reference sequence). Losses at the gene ends were 8 bases for V and 15 bases for J; bases not matched to a gene: 9. The CDR3 totals 10 residues. This CDR3 reads CSPYGQGAFF. The CDR3 DNA is TGCAGTCCCTACGGACAGGGTGCGTTCTTC.

V gene TRBV6-6 combines with J gene TRBJ1-4; TRBD1 aligns across 8 bases. The CDR3 sequence is 14 residues long. The V gene end was trimmed by 11 bases and the J gene end by 2 bases; junction bases not matched to a gene: 7. The germline CDR1 and CDR2 sequences are MNHNY and SVGAGI (reference sequence). CDR3 DNA sequence: TGTGCCGCAGGACAGGGAGCGACTAATGAAAAACTGTTTTTT. Its protein product is CAAGQGATNEKLFF.

This chain connects TRBV9 to TRBJ2-1; D remains unclear. Germline V CDR1 and CDR2: SGDLS, YYNGEE. The CDR3 loop spans 12 amino acids. V gave up 4 bases and J gave up 7 bases, with 9 bases separating them. The CDR3 nucleotides read TGTGCCAGCAGCCCTCTCCCGAATGAGCAGTTCTTC. Protein sequence: CASSPLPNEQFF.

This sequence joins TRBV9 and TRBJ2-5, with 10 nucleotides matching TRBD2. The J call is doubtful: the DNA matches TRBJ2-7 better. From germline, CDR1 is SGDLS and CDR2 YYNGEE. The CDR3 is 14 amino acids. In DNA form, the CDR3 reads TGTGCCAGCAGCGGAGGGACTAGCGCCTACGAGCAGTACTTC. Translation: CASSGGTSAYEQYF.

The J gene is TRBJ1-4, the V gene TRBV19; the D gene is possibly TRBD1 (5 bases). V was clipped by 5 bases and J by 5 bases, with 9 bases between them. CDR3 size: 13 residues. From germline, CDR1 is LNHDA and CDR2 SQIVND (reference sequence). The chain's CDR3 is CASSPGVNEKLFF. In DNA, the CDR3 is TGTGCCAGTAGTCCGGGGGTGAATGAAAAACTGTTTTTT.

The rearrangement uses TRBV4-2 and TRBJ2-3; 9 positions agree with TRBD2. The CDR3 is 16 amino acids. Germline CDR1 LGHNA, CDR2 YNFKEQ. After removal of 0 bases from V and 6 bases from J, the junction contained 7 bases not matched to a gene. This chain's CDR3 is CASSQDGLAGADTQYF. The CDR3 DNA reads TGTGCCAGCAGCCAAGATGGATTAGCGGGAGCCGATACGCAGTATTTT.

The gene calls are TRBV13 and TRBJ2-3; tentatively, D is TRBD1 (6 bases). V was pared by 5 bases and J by 5 bases, with 20 bases between. The CDR3 loop spans 16 amino acids. CDR1 is PRHDT, CDR2 FYEKMQ, per germline (reference sequence). CDR3 sequence reads: CASSLRGRPQGDTQYF. DNA for the CDR3: TGTGCCAGCAGCCTCAGGGGACGTCCACAGGGAGATACGCAGTATTTT.

The chain recombines TRBV9 with TRBJ1-2; D is perhaps TRBD1 (6 bases). Germline loops: CDR1 SGDLS, CDR2 YYNGEE. V dropped 0 bases and J dropped 4 bases, with 13 bases sitting between them. This CDR3 is built from 15 residues. The CDR3 spells CASSVGGGPAYGYTF. In DNA, the CDR3 is TGTGCCAGCAGCGTAGGGGGGGGCCCGGCCTATGGCTACACCTTC.

In the case of this clone: At one boundary the junction diverges from the germline segment, which might be a read error. The V gene is TRBV5-1, the J gene TRBJ1-1, with D tentatively TRBD1 (5 bases). This CDR3 comprises 16 residues. CDR1 SGHRS and CDR2 YFSETQ come from the germline V gene. CDR3 residues: CASGLARTGGDTEAFF. The CDR3, as DNA: TGCGCCAGCGGCTTGGCACGCACGGGGGGGGACACTGAAGCTTTCTTT.

This sequence joins TRBV29-1 and TRBJ1-1, with 7 bases fitting TRBD1. V shed 6 bases, J shed 3 bases, and the junction held 10 bases outside the gene matches. The CDR3 extends over 14 amino acids. Per the germline V gene, CDR1 is SQVTM and CDR2 is ANQGSEA. The CDR3 DNA follows: TGCAGCGTGGGGCAGGGACAGCCTTACACTGAAGCTTTCTTT. It yields the protein CSVGQGQPYTEAFF.

CDR3 nucleotide sequence: TGTGCCACCTCCCCTCGCCAGGGCACAGATACGCAGTATTTT. Its protein is CATSPRQGTDTQYF. The chain joins TRBV6-1 to TRBJ2-3; D is unclear. From germline, CDR1 is MNHNS and CDR2 SASEGT. The CDR3 is 14 residues long. V dropped 10 bases and J dropped 1 base, with 15 bases sitting between them.

This clone was counted between two and nine times. V usage is TRBV10-3 and J usage is TRBJ2-1; 8 bases map to TRBD1. The J segment lost 4 bases and the V segment lost 4 bases, leaving 6 bases of the junction unmatched. Germline lookup yields CDR1 ENHRY and CDR2 SYGVKD. This CDR3 is built from 15 residues. The chain's CDR3 is CAISGRDRTYNEQFF. The CDR3 nucleotides are TGTGCCATCAGTGGTCGGGACAGGACATACAATGAGCAGTTCTTC.

The chain uses TRBV18 and TRBJ2-7; 7 bases line up with TRBD2. V dropped 6 bases and J dropped 2; count of bases not matched to a gene: 16. Germline V lookup: CDR1 KGHSH, CDR2 LQKENI. This CDR3 has 17 residues. CDR3 coding DNA: TGTGCCAGCTCCCCCTCCGGTGGGAGGGGCCTAACCTACGAGCAGTACTTC. As protein: CASSPSGGRGLTYEQYF.

The rearrangement joins TRBV5-6 to TRBJ2-3, with D unresolved. Germline CDR1 SGHDT, CDR2 YYEEEE. Deletions cut 4 bases from V and 0 bases from J, with 3 bases between. The CDR3 has 12 residues. The CDR3: CASSPSTDTQYF. For the CDR3, the DNA is TGTGCCAGCAGCCCGAGCACAGATACGCAGTATTTT.

The chain uses TRBV5-6 and TRBJ2-7, with D tentatively TRBD2 (5 bases). The CDR3 loop spans 19 amino acids. The V and J ends lost 4 bases and 0 bases respectively, with 26 bases between them. CDR1 and CDR2 from the germline V gene are SGHDT and YYEEEE. CDR3 in DNA: TGTGCCAGCAGCCCTACCTTACCCACAAATAGCGAGAACTCCTACGAGCAGTACTTC. Residues: CASSPTLPTNSENSYEQYF.

The chain uses TRBV28 and TRBJ2-2; 7 nucleotides line up with TRBD2. Trimming removed 5 bases from V and 2 bases from J; junction bases left unmatched: 5. Germline V gene sequence: CDR1 MDHEN, CDR2 SYDVKM. This CDR3 spans 15 amino acids. As DNA, the CDR3 is TGTGCCAGCAGTCTGACTAGCTTAAACACCGGGGAGCTGTTTTTT. It specifies CASSLTSLNTGELFF.

This clone has a single count. V is TRBV14 and J is TRBJ2-1; 7 nucleotides align to TRBD2. Germline CDR1 SGHDN, CDR2 FVKESK. The CDR3 totals 15 residues. The V segment lost 5 bases and the J segment 6 bases; nucleotides outside the gene matches: 10. In DNA form, the CDR3 reads TGTGCCAGCAGCTCAGCGGGATCCCGGGTCAATGAGCAGTTCTTC. It specifies CASSSAGSRVNEQFF.

The rearrangement uses TRBV28 and TRBJ1-1; no definite D call. V shed 3 bases and J shed 1 base, with 6 bases lying between them. Germline CDR1 and CDR2: MDHEN and SYDVKM. CDR3 length equals 13 residues. For the CDR3, the DNA is TGTGCCAGCAGTTTGGTAGAGAACACTGAAGCTTTCTTT. Amino acids: CASSLVENTEAFF.

CDR3 in DNA: TGTGCCAGCAGCAAGCCGACAGAATACGAGCAGTACTTC. Its translation is CASSKPTEYEQYF. The chain is built from TRBV5-4 and TRBJ2-7; possibly TRBD1 for D (5 bases). The CDR3 runs to 13 residues. Trimming left V 4 bases short and J 4 bases short, with 12 bases between. Germline V gene lookup returns CDR1 SGHNT and CDR2 YYREEE (reference sequence).

The CDR3 here is CAKSDRGAREQFF. In DNA, the CDR3 is TGTGCCAAGTCGGACAGGGGGGCGAGGGAGCAGTTCTTC. The rearrangement joins TRBV5-4 to TRBJ2-1; 10 bases are shared with TRBD1. Germline assignment: CDR1 SGHNT and CDR2 YYREEE (reference sequence). The CDR3 extends over 13 amino acids. Losses at the gene ends were 9 bases for V and 10 bases for J; bases not matched to a gene: 10.

The rearrangement links TRBV14 to TRBJ1-4; D is uncertain. V lost 1 base to trimming and J lost 7 bases, with 10 bases between them. Germline CDR1 reads SGHDN; CDR2 reads FVKESK. The CDR3 spans 14 residues. In DNA form, the CDR3 reads TGTGCCAGCAGCCAAGGGTCGGGAGGTGAAAAACTGTTTTTT. Protein sequence: CASSQGSGGEKLFF.

This chain links TRBV7-2 with TRBJ2-7, with TRBD1 as a possible D gene (5 bases). Germline CDR1 reads SGHTA; CDR2 reads FQGNSA. V was shortened by 4 bases and J by 0 bases, with 7 bases between the two germline ends. The CDR3 is 13 residues long. The CDR3 spells CASSSTASYEQYF. In DNA form, the CDR3 reads TGTGCCAGCAGCTCGACAGCCTCCTACGAGCAGTACTTC. The entire variable domain, with the rest obtained from reference TRBV7-2 and TRBJ2-7, is as follows: GAGVSQSPSNKVTEKGKDVELRCDPISGHTALYWYRQSLGQGLEFLIYFQGNSAPDKSGLPSDRFSAERTGGSVSTLTIQRTQQEDSAVYLCASSSTASYEQYFGPGTRLTVT.

The V and J genes are TRBV9 and TRBJ2-2; D gene unclear. CDR3 length equals 14 residues. Germline loops: CDR1 SGDLS, CDR2 YYNGEE. V was cut by 2 bases and J by 3 bases, with 8 bases left in between. The CDR3 DNA follows: TGTGCCAGCAGCGTCATGGAGTACACCGGGGAGCTGTTTTTT. It encodes CASSVMEYTGELFF.

In this sample, this clone turned up once. The J gene is TRBJ2-1, the V gene TRBV6-1, with 13 bases fitting TRBD2. Trimming cost V 3 bases and J 8 bases; bases outside gene matches: 7. There are 16 residues in the CDR3. The germline V gene encodes CDR1 MNHNS and CDR2 SASEGT. The CDR3 region has the DNA TGTGCCAGCAGTGATACCGGACTAGCGGGAGCATATGAGCAGTTCTTC. Its translation: CASSDTGLAGAYEQFF.